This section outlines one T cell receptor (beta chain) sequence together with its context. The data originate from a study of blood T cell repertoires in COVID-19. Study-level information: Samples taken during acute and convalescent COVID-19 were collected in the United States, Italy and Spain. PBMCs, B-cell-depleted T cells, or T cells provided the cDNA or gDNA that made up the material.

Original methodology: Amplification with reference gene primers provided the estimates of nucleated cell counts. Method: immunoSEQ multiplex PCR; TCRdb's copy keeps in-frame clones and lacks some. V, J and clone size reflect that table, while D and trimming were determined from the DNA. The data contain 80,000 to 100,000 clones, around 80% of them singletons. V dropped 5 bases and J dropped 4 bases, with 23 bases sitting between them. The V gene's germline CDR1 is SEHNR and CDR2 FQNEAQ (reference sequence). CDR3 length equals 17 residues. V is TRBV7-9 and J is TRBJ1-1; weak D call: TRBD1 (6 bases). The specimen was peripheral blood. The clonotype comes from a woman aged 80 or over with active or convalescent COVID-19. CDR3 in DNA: TGTGCCAGCAGCGGTCGGACAGAGGGGATAGATGGCACTGAAGCTTTCTTT. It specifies CASSGRTEGIDGTEAFF.